The present entry profiles one T cell receptor beta chain with its context. Antigen specificity is unknown. Sequencing was preceded by expansion of antigen-specific CD4+ T cells with viral peptide pools in the ViraFEST assay. CD4+ T cells were isolated after around ten days of culture. Nucleocapsid antibodies were negative in the vaccine recipients, who had never had SARS-CoV-2 infection. Wells of more than 1.5 million PBMC each were grown with about 9.8 IU/ml IL-2 and approximately 9.6 ug/ml peptides. It was on days 3 and 7 that half the medium was replaced with IL-2 medium. Germline-derived CDR1 and CDR2 are KGHSH and LQKENI. Trimming cost V 0 bases and J 7 bases, with 15 bases left between them. The CDR3 spans 15 residues. Only in-frame clones appear in the TCRdb table, and some are missing; sequencing was by immunoSEQ multiplex PCR. This sample yields around 30,000 clones, of which roughly two thirds are seen a single time; around 28% belongs to the top ten.

This entry comes from a study of vaccination effects on CD4 cells after COVID-19. Study-wide points: Healthy vaccinees' vaccine-induced clones included only 1 of 255 that recognized common cold coronaviruses.

Sequencing used CD4+ T cells from PBMCs cultured with HCoV-229E spike peptides, obtained before COVID-19 vaccination. The rearrangement uses TRBV18 and TRBJ1-2; weak D call: TRBD1 (6 bases). This sequence originates from a human donor who received a COVID-19 vaccine. CDR3 residues: CASSPPDAGAGGYTF. CDR3 DNA: TGTGCCAGCTCACCACCGGACGCAGGGGCTGGTGGCTACACCTTC.